This entry lists 28 T cell receptor beta chains sequenced from one sample in a study of blood T cell repertoires in COVID-19. Libraries were prepared by immunoSEQ multiplex PCR; TCRdb keeps only in-frame clonotypes and omits some of them. This table has 300,000 to 450,000 clones, roughly 77% appearing once. Material: peripheral blood. The receptors come from a human donor with acute or convalescent COVID-19. The donor label of this sample is uncertain.

The chain carries TRBV7-9 and TRBJ2-3; 9 positions agree with TRBD1. Per the germline V gene, CDR1 is SEHNR and CDR2 is FQNEAQ (reference sequence). The CDR3 is 15 residues long. Losses at the gene ends were 4 bases for V and 5 bases for J; bases not matched to a gene: 7. This CDR3 is CASSSGTGTGDTQYF. DNA for the CDR3: TGTGCCAGCAGCTCTGGGACAGGGACAGGAGATACGCAGTATTTT. Filled out from reference TRBV7-9 and TRBJ2-3, the complete variable domain reads DTGVSQNPRHKITKRGQNVTFRCDPISEHNRLYWYRQTLGQGPEFLTYFQNEAQLEKSRLLSDRFSAERPKGSFSTLEIQRTEQGDSAMYLCASSSGTGTGDTQYFGPGTRLTVL.

The chain is built from TRBV7-9 and TRBJ1-1; 7 bases agree with TRBD1. Germline V gene sequence: CDR1 SEHNR, CDR2 FQNEAQ (reference sequence). The CDR3 runs to 14 residues. Trimming at V came to 4 bases and at J to 7 bases, leaving 9 bases not matched to a gene. DNA of the CDR3: TGTGCCAGCAGCTACGCGACAGGGACGCATGAAGCTTTCTTT. As protein: CASSYATGTHEAFF.

The chain has TRBV2 and TRBJ2-1; possibly TRBD2 for D (7 bases). Looked up from germline, CDR1 is SNHLY and CDR2 is FYNNEI. CDR3 length: 16 residues. V lost 8 bases to trimming and J lost 7 bases, with 24 bases between them. Here the CDR3 DNA reads TGTGCCAGCGCAGGCCTCCGGGCAGGGGAGGGTAATGAGCAGTTCTTC. Its protein is CASAGLRAGEGNEQFF. Looking up the rest from reference TRBV2 and TRBJ2-1 gives the full variable domain: EPEVTQTPSHQVTQMGQEVILRCVPISNHLYFYWYRQILGQKVEFLVSFYNNEISEKSEIFDDQFSVERPDGSNFTLKIRSTKLEDSAMYFCASAGLRAGEGNEQFFGPGTRLTVL.

The CDR3 here is CASSFGTGNTEAFF. The CDR3 nucleotides read TGTGCCAGCAGCTTCGGGACAGGGAACACTGAAGCTTTCTTT. The chain has TRBV7-9 and TRBJ1-1; 8 bases align to TRBD1. CDR1 is SEHNR and CDR2 is FQNEAQ in the germline V gene (reference sequence). The CDR3 covers 14 residues. The V and J ends lost 3 bases and 1 base, in that order; junction bases with no gene match: 1.

V and J are TRBV2 and TRBJ1-1, with D tentatively TRBD1 (5 bases). In germline, CDR1 is SNHLY, CDR2 FYNNEI. The CDR3 contains 14 residues. With 4 bases removed from V and 5 bases from J, the gap between germline ends came to 14 bases. The CDR3 protein is CASSGWGGKTEAFF. The DNA of the CDR3 is TGTGCCAGCAGTGGGTGGGGGGGAAAAACTGAAGCTTTCTTT.

The chain uses TRBV5-5 and TRBJ2-7, with D maybe TRBD1 (6 bases). Germline V lookup: CDR1 SGHKS, CDR2 YYEKEE (reference sequence). This CDR3 is built from 15 residues. V lost 3 bases and J 0 bases, leaving 13 bases between the germline ends. The CDR3 spells CASSSGTDSSYEQYF. In nucleotides, the CDR3 is TGTGCCAGCAGCTCCGGGACGGACAGCTCCTACGAGCAGTACTTC.

The gene calls are TRBV4-1 and TRBJ2-7, with D unclear. The CDR3 contains 16 residues. Germline V lookup: CDR1 MGHRA, CDR2 YSYEKL. V was cut by 3 bases and J by 5 bases, with 20 bases left in between. The chain's CDR3 is CASSQFMAGSAHEQYF. The DNA of the CDR3 is TGCGCCAGCAGCCAGTTTATGGCAGGTAGTGCCCACGAGCAGTACTTC.

The chain carries TRBV7-6 and TRBJ2-7; 9 bases line up with TRBD1. The CDR3 runs 15 residues. Germline V gene data show CDR1 as SGHVS and CDR2 as FNYEAQ. The V segment lost 5 bases and the J segment 6 bases; nucleotides outside the gene matches: 11. CDR3 sequence reads: CASSTSGTGPVEQYF. CDR3 bases: TGTGCCAGCAGCACCTCCGGGACAGGGCCTGTCGAGCAGTACTTC.

The rearrangement joins TRBV3-1 (or the pseudogene TRBV3-2) to TRBJ1-2, with TRBD1 as a possible D gene (5 bases). CDR1 and CDR2 from the germline V gene are LGHDT and YNNKEL (reference sequence). The CDR3 is 12 residues long. The V and J ends lost 1 base and 11 bases respectively, with 11 bases between them. CDR3 region: CASSQASTVYTF. CDR3 in DNA: TGTGCCAGCAGCCAAGCTTCGACAGTATACACCTTC.

The chain is built from TRBV5-1 and TRBJ2-4; TRBD1 matches at 9 bases. J was trimmed by 6 bases and V by 4 bases; bases with no gene match: 8. The CDR3 contains 15 residues. The germline CDR1 and CDR2 sequences are SGHRS and YFSETQ. Written as DNA, the CDR3 is TGCGCCAGCAGCCCGGGGGACAGGGAATCAAACATTCAGTACTTC. Its translation: CASSPGDRESNIQYF.

This chain uses TRBV5-1 with TRBJ2-1; 7 bases map to TRBD2. V was clipped by 2 bases and J by 9 bases; unmatched bases: 17. The CDR3 runs to 17 residues. Germline lookup yields CDR1 SGHRS and CDR2 YFSETQ. DNA for the CDR3: TGCGCCAGCAGCTTCCGGGGGGACGGGGTGGGTAAGGGTGAGCAGTTCTTC. It translates to CASSFRGDGVGKGEQFF.

This chain uses TRBV2 with TRBJ1-2, with D possibly matching TRBD1 (5 bases). The CDR3 is made up of 11 amino acids. Germline CDR1 and CDR2: SNHLY and FYNNEI. Trimming shortened V by 5 bases and J by 14 bases, and 15 bases separated the two germline ends. The CDR3 protein is CASSTRQPATF. The CDR3 DNA reads TGTGCCAGCAGTACCCGACAGCCTGCTACCTTC. Full variable domain (remainder filled in from reference TRBV2 and TRBJ1-2): EPEVTQTPSHQVTQMGQEVILRCVPISNHLYFYWYRQILGQKVEFLVSFYNNEISEKSEIFDDQFSVERPDGSNFTLKIRSTKLEDSAMYFCASSTRQPATFGSGTRLTVV.

This clone has just one count. The chain uses TRBV30 and TRBJ1-5; D is undetermined. V shed 8 bases and J shed 0 bases, with 14 bases lying between them. CDR1 and CDR2 (germline): GTSNPN, SVGIG (reference sequence). CDR3 size: 14 residues. CDR3 DNA: TGTGCCGCCCGGTGGGGAGGTAGCAATCAGCCCCAGCATTTT. Translating it yields CAARWGGSNQPQHF.

DNA of the CDR3: TGTGCCAGCAGCTTAGCGTGGGGACAGTCTAAAACCGGGGAGCTGTTTTTT. It is translated as CASSLAWGQSKTGELFF. The V gene is TRBV7-9, the J gene TRBJ2-2; 7 nucleotides agree with TRBD1. With V trimmed by 0 bases and J by 5 bases, 9 bases remained unmatched. Looked up from germline, CDR1 is SEHNR and CDR2 is FQNEAQ (reference sequence). The CDR3 totals 17 residues. Full variable domain (missing parts from reference TRBV7-9 and TRBJ2-2): DTGVSQNPRHKITKRGQNVTFRCDPISEHNRLYWYRQTLGQGPEFLTYFQNEAQLEKSRLLSDRFSAERPKGSFSTLEIQRTEQGDSAMYLCASSLAWGQSKTGELFFGEGSRLTVL.

The V and J genes are TRBV28 and TRBJ2-3; possibly TRBD1 for D (5 bases). Germline V gives CDR1 MDHEN, CDR2 SYDVKM. With 8 bases removed from V and 2 bases from J, the gap between germline ends came to 23 bases. CDR3 length equals 17 residues. The CDR3 region has the DNA TGTGCCAGCCGTTCCTGGGCAGGGAATATTTTCACAGATACGCAGTATTTT. Translation gives CASRSWAGNIFTDTQYF.

This chain links TRBV11-1 with TRBJ2-1; TRBD2 agrees at 9 bases. Germline CDR1 SGHAT, CDR2 FQDESV (reference sequence). V shed 1 base, J shed 10 bases, and the junction held 8 bases outside the gene matches. The CDR3 consists of 15 residues. The CDR3 DNA is TGTGCCAGCAGCTTAGTTCGCGGGAGGGCGAAAGAGCAGTTCTTC. Translated: CASSLVRGRAKEQFF.

The gene calls are TRBV5-1 and TRBJ1-2, with 7 bases aligning to TRBD1. V gave up 7 bases and J gave up 2 bases; unmatched junction bases: 8. Germline-derived CDR1 and CDR2 are SGHRS and YFSETQ. CDR3 length equals 14 residues. CDR3 region: CASRPPGQNYGYTF. DNA of the CDR3: TGCGCCAGCCGACCCCCGGGACAGAACTATGGCTACACCTTC.

This chain uses TRBV18 with TRBJ1-1; 10 bases are shared with TRBD1. From germline, CDR1 is KGHSH and CDR2 LQKENI. V shed 3 bases, J shed 6 bases, and the junction held 4 bases outside the gene matches. The length of the CDR3 is 14 residues. CDR3 in amino acids: CASSPIGQGAEAFF. The CDR3, as DNA: TGTGCCAGCTCACCGATAGGACAGGGGGCTGAAGCTTTCTTT.

J is TRBJ1-1 and V is TRBV9; D ambiguous. The V end lost 1 base, the J end lost 0 bases, and 7 bases lay between the germline ends. Germline V gene data show CDR1 as SGDLS and CDR2 as YYNGEE. The CDR3 runs to 14 residues. The CDR3: CASSVSTVNTEAFF. The CDR3 nucleotides are TGTGCCAGCAGCGTATCTACAGTGAACACTGAAGCTTTCTTT.

The rearrangement links TRBV5-1 to TRBJ1-1; D might be TRBD1 (5 bases). The CDR3 has 15 residues. The germline V gene has CDR1 SGHRS and CDR2 YFSETQ. V was shortened by 2 bases and J by 0 bases, with 11 bases between the two germline ends. Here the CDR3 DNA reads TGCGCCAGCAGCTTCAGTTGGGGCATGAACACTGAAGCTTTCTTT. Translating it yields CASSFSWGMNTEAFF.

This clone showed up just a few times. The DNA of the CDR3 is TGTGCCAGCAGCCCAGACAGGGGGCGAAACACTGAAGCTTTCTTT. This encodes CASSPDRGRNTEAFF. This rearrangement joins TRBV5-4 to TRBJ1-1; 10 bases align to TRBD1. The germline CDR1 and CDR2 sequences are SGHNT and YYREEE (reference sequence). The V gene end was trimmed by 4 bases and the J gene end by 2 bases; junction bases not matched to a gene: 5. The CDR3 runs to 15 residues.

This chain links TRBV28 with TRBJ2-7, with D perhaps TRBD2 (6 bases). The CDR3 runs to 18 residues. Trimming shortened V by 4 bases and J by 7 bases, and 29 bases separated the two germline ends. Germline CDR1 and CDR2: MDHEN and SYDVKM. CDR3 loop: CASSSTRGGSGRFGEQYF. CDR3 nucleotide sequence: TGTGCCAGCAGTTCCACCCGGGGCGGGTCAGGGAGGTTTGGGGAGCAGTACTTC. Filled out from reference TRBV28 and TRBJ2-7, the complete variable domain reads DVKVTQSSRYLVKRTGEKVFLECVQDMDHENMFWYRQDPGLGLRLIYFSYDVKMKEKGDIPEGYSVSREKKERFSLILESASTNQTSMYLCASSSTRGGSGRFGEQYFGPGTRLTVT.

About this clone itself: As the CDR3 is not closed by the conserved phenylalanine or tryptophan, this likely results from a read error. The DNA is omitted, as the CDR3 cannot be located on it reliably, and the CDR3 follows TCRdb's listing. The CDR3 loop reads CSASAGVY. The chain carries TRBV20-1 and TRBJ1-2. The germline CDR1 and CDR2 sequences are DFQATT and SNEGSKA (reference sequence). The CDR3 is made up of 8 amino acids, end residues included.

A note on this clone: Germline and junction disagree at one end, which may indicate a read error. J is TRBJ1-2 and V is TRBV3-1 (or the pseudogene TRBV3-2), with no clear D. Germline CDR1 and CDR2: LGHDT and YNNKEL (reference sequence). The CDR3 consists of 15 residues. In nucleotides, the CDR3 is TGTGCCAGCAGTCAAGGGTACAGTTCACCGAGTGGCTACACCTTC. Protein product: CASSQGYSSPSGYTF.

The CDR3, as DNA: TGCGCCAGCAGTCAATCCGGCAGGCTCCAAGAGACCCAGTACTTC. Translated: CASSQSGRLQETQYF. This sequence joins TRBV23-1 and TRBJ2-5; D call uncertain. TRBV23-1 belongs to the ORF category, with a function that is uncertain. V was pared by 0 bases and J by 1 base, with 9 bases between. The CDR3 spans 15 residues.

The V gene is TRBV19, the J gene TRBJ2-3; TRBD1 matches at 8 bases. This CDR3 contains 17 residues. Germline CDR1 LNHDA, CDR2 SQIVND (reference sequence). The J segment lost 6 bases and the V segment lost 2 bases, leaving 13 bases of the junction unmatched. CDR3 in DNA: TGTGCCAGTAGTATACCGGGACAGGCGTTGTCCGGGGATACGCAGTATTTT. It encodes CASSIPGQALSGDTQYF. The full variable domain, completed using reference TRBV19 and TRBJ2-3, is DGGITQSPKYLFRKEGQNVTLSCEQNLNHDAMYWYRQDPGQGLRLIYYSQIVNDFQKGDIAEGYSVSREKKESFPLTVTSAQKNPTAFYLCASSIPGQALSGDTQYFGPGTRLTVL.

The rearrangement joins TRBV5-5 to TRBJ2-1; 10 bases map to TRBD2. J lost 0 bases, V lost 0 bases, and 6 bases had no gene match. Germline lookup yields CDR1 SGHKS and CDR2 YYEKEE (reference sequence). CDR3 length equals 18 residues. Here the CDR3 reads CASSLVLAGDPSYNEQFF. The CDR3 region has the DNA TGTGCCAGCAGCTTGGTTCTAGCGGGAGACCCCTCCTACAATGAGCAGTTCTTC.

The chain recombines TRBV1 with TRBJ2-3; the D segment call TRBD2 is taken from the table without a DNA check. TRBV1 is a pseudogene segment. The CDR3 is 15 residues long. The DNA of the CDR3 is TGCACCAGCAGCTATGGGACTAGTCTTACAGATACGCAGTATTTT. Its protein is CTSSYGTSLTDTQYF.